This entry lists 22 T cell receptor beta chains sequenced from one sample in a study of blood T cell repertoires in COVID-19. Profiled with immunoSEQ multiplex PCR; TCRdb holds only in-frame clones, not every one. The data hold 110,000 or so clones, with around four fifths observed a single time. The sample taken for sequencing was peripheral blood. These receptors came from a human donor in a cohort sampled during active COVID-19.

This chain joins TRBV5-8 and TRBJ2-6; TRBD1 aligns across 8 bases. This CDR3 has 16 amino acids. Losses at the gene ends were 5 bases for V and 4 bases for J; bases not matched to a gene: 8. The germline V gene has CDR1 SGHTS and CDR2 YDEGEE. The CDR3 spells CASRDRAVSGANVLTF. The CDR3 nucleotides are TGTGCCAGCAGGGACAGGGCTGTCTCCGGGGCCAACGTCCTGACTTTC.

The table lists this clone with a few counts. J is TRBJ2-1 and V is TRBV27; 8 nucleotides line up with TRBD1. V was pared by 2 bases and J by 0 bases, with 12 bases of the junction left unmatched. This CDR3 is built from 19 residues. Germline V gene data show CDR1 as MNHEY and CDR2 as SMNVEV (reference sequence). CDR3 protein: CASSLRAGGATHSYNEQFF. CDR3 nucleotide sequence: TGTGCCAGCAGTTTACGGGCAGGGGGCGCGACCCACTCCTACAATGAGCAGTTCTTC.

The rearrangement uses TRBV19 and TRBJ1-1; D possibly corresponds to TRBD1 (5 bases). The CDR3 consists of 14 residues. Looked up from germline, CDR1 is LNHDA and CDR2 is SQIVND (reference sequence). Trimming removed 0 bases at V and 5 bases at J, with 10 bases between. CDR3 protein: CASSIDGGGTEAFF. CDR3 nucleotide sequence: TGTGCCAGTAGTATAGACGGCGGGGGGACTGAAGCTTTCTTT.

This chain links TRBV3-1 (or the pseudogene TRBV3-2) with TRBJ2-2, with 11 bases identical to TRBD2. CDR1 LGHDT and CDR2 YNNKEL come from the germline V gene (reference sequence). V gave up 3 bases and J gave up 1 base; unmatched junction bases: 4. CDR3 length equals 17 residues. CDR3 sequence reads: CASSHLLAGGNTGELFF. The CDR3 DNA reads as TGTGCCAGCAGCCATCTTCTAGCGGGGGGGAACACCGGGGAGCTGTTTTTT.

The count of this clone is one. J is TRBJ2-1 and V is TRBV27; D gene uncertain. V was pared by 6 bases and J by 0 bases, with 15 bases between. This CDR3 has 16 residues. Germline CDR1 is MNHEY and CDR2 is SMNVEV (reference sequence). CDR3 protein: CASSPAAASSYNEQFF. For the CDR3, the DNA is TGTGCCAGCAGCCCAGCAGCAGCTAGCTCCTACAATGAGCAGTTCTTC.

The chain joins TRBV7-9 to TRBJ2-5; D gene ambiguous. V lost 1 base to trimming and J lost 6 bases, with 12 bases between them. This CDR3 has 14 amino acids. The germline gives CDR1 SEHNR, CDR2 FQNEAQ (reference sequence). The CDR3 sequence: CASSLGLETKTQYF. The DNA of the CDR3 is TGTGCCAGCAGCTTAGGGCTGGAGACGAAGACCCAGTACTTC.

The chain couples TRBV28 to TRBJ2-7; 8 bases agree with TRBD2. Germline-derived CDR1 and CDR2 are MDHEN and SYDVKM. The CDR3 consists of 15 residues. Unmatched junction bases numbered 6, after V lost 4 bases and J lost 1 base. The CDR3 loop reads CASSSHGGGSYEQYF. The CDR3 nucleotides read TGTGCCAGCAGTTCCCACGGGGGGGGGTCCTACGAGCAGTACTTC. The whole variable domain, remainder taken from reference TRBV28 and TRBJ2-7, is DVKVTQSSRYLVKRTGEKVFLECVQDMDHENMFWYRQDPGLGLRLIYFSYDVKMKEKGDIPEGYSVSREKKERFSLILESASTNQTSMYLCASSSHGGGSYEQYFGPGTRLTVT.

The chain couples TRBV5-4 to TRBJ2-7, with D possibly TRBD1 on 6 matching bases. CDR1 and CDR2 (germline): SGHNT, YYREEE (reference sequence). Trimming left V 5 bases short and J 3 bases short, with 18 bases between. The CDR3 covers 15 residues. CDR3 sequence (DNA): TGTGCCAGCAGTCTTGGGGGCAAATCAGTCTACGAGCAGTACTTC. Its protein is CASSLGGKSVYEQYF. Based on the CDR3 plus reference TRBV5-4 and TRBJ2-7, the full variable domain is ETGVTQSPTHLIKTRGQQVTLRCSSQSGHNTVSWYQQALGQGPQFIFQYYREEENGRGNFPPRFSGLQFPNYSSELNVNALELDDSALYLCASSLGGKSVYEQYFGPGTRLTVT.

The J gene is TRBJ2-1, the V gene TRBV19, with TRBD1 matching over 9 bases. The CDR3 has 14 amino acids. V lost 8 bases and J lost 8; bases outside the gene matches: 10. Germline loops: CDR1 LNHDA, CDR2 SQIVND (reference sequence). The CDR3 DNA is TGTGCCAGTTACAGGGGGCCCCCTTTCTATGAGCAGTTCTTC. It is translated as CASYRGPPFYEQFF. Full variable domain (remainder filled in from reference TRBV19 and TRBJ2-1): DGGITQSPKYLFRKEGQNVTLSCEQNLNHDAMYWYRQDPGQGLRLIYYSQIVNDFQKGDIAEGYSVSREKKESFPLTVTSAQKNPTAFYLCASYRGPPFYEQFFGPGTRLTVL.

The rearrangement joins TRBV5-6 to TRBJ1-2; D unclear. The CDR3 is 13 residues long. Germline V gene lookup returns CDR1 SGHDT and CDR2 YYEEEE. V lost 6 bases to trimming and J lost 5 bases, with 14 bases between them. The CDR3 sequence: CASTFRQTYGYTF. The DNA for the CDR3 is TGTGCCAGCACATTCAGGCAAACGTATGGCTACACCTTC.

The chain employs TRBV7-2 and TRBJ2-3; no definite D call. Trimming pared 5 bases from V and 2 bases from J, leaving 5 bases between. Germline loops: CDR1 SGHTA, CDR2 FQGNSA. There are 12 residues in the CDR3. CDR3 DNA sequence: TGTGCCAGCAGCACTTACACAGATACGCAGTATTTT. It translates to CASSTYTDTQYF. The whole variable domain, remainder taken from reference TRBV7-2 and TRBJ2-3, is GAGVSQSPSNKVTEKGKDVELRCDPISGHTALYWYRQSLGQGLEFLIYFQGNSAPDKSGLPSDRFSAERTGGSVSTLTIQRTQQEDSAVYLCASSTYTDTQYFGPGTRLTVL.

The chain couples TRBV6-5 to TRBJ2-5; no definite D call. Germline V gives CDR1 MNHEY, CDR2 SVGAGI. V shed 6 bases and J shed 5 bases, with 10 bases lying between them. The length of the CDR3 is 12 residues. The CDR3 DNA reads TGTGCCAGCAGCAGTTACATGGAGACCCAGTACTTC. Its protein is CASSSYMETQYF.

CDR3 bases: TGTGCCAGCAGTTACGGAGCGGGGGCGAAGAATGAGCAGTTCTTC. This codes for CASSYGAGAKNEQFF. The chain uses TRBV6-2 or TRBV6-3 and TRBJ2-1; TRBD2 aligns across 8 bases. The V gene's germline CDR1 is MNHEY and CDR2 SVGEGT. The CDR3 is 15 residues long. V dropped 2 bases and J dropped 7; count of bases not matched to a gene: 7.

This chain joins TRBV7-9 and TRBJ2-5; 7 bases are a match to TRBD1. Trimming at V came to 5 bases and at J to 4 bases, leaving 13 bases not matched to a gene. The CDR3 extends over 16 amino acids. CDR1 and CDR2 (germline): SEHNR, FQNEAQ (reference sequence). The CDR3 sequence is CASSSQRDRGGETQYF. The CDR3 DNA is TGTGCCAGCAGCAGTCAACGGGACAGAGGGGGAGAGACCCAGTACTTC.

This sequence joins TRBV3-1 (or the pseudogene TRBV3-2) and TRBJ2-3, with 8 bases matching TRBD2. This CDR3 has 15 amino acids. Germline values: CDR1 LGHDT, CDR2 YNNKEL (reference sequence). Losses at the gene ends were 2 bases for V and 1 base for J; bases not matched to a gene: 2. The CDR3 DNA reads TGTGCCAGCAGCCAAAATAGCGGGGGCACAGATACGCAGTATTTT. Its translation: CASSQNSGGTDTQYF.

This clone was counted a single time. This chain joins TRBV12-5 and TRBJ2-1, with TRBD2 matching over 7 bases. V lost 5 bases and J lost 5; bases outside the gene matches: 9. This CDR3 is built from 15 residues. The germline CDR1 and CDR2 sequences are LGHNT and FRNRAP. CDR3 nucleotides: TGTGCTAGTGGTCATGGACTAGAGGGCCACAATGAGCAGTTCTTC. Translation gives CASGHGLEGHNEQFF.

This clone was seen only a few times. The chain employs TRBV4-1 and TRBJ1-5; 9 positions agree with TRBD1. The germline V gene encodes CDR1 MGHRA and CDR2 YSYEKL. The V gene end was trimmed by 4 bases and the J gene end by 4 bases; junction bases not matched to a gene: 8. The CDR3 consists of 16 residues. CDR3 residues: CASSPRGTGPNQPQHF. CDR3 in DNA: TGCGCCAGCAGCCCCCGAGGGACAGGGCCAAATCAGCCCCAGCATTTT.

Of note for this clone: The germline gene is not matched at one end of the junction; a read error may be the cause. This rearrangement joins TRBV5-4 to TRBJ2-7; 10 bases fit TRBD1. Germline loops: CDR1 SGHNT, CDR2 YYREEE (reference sequence). There are 14 residues in the CDR3. The CDR3 is CASSLAGTGAPGVF. As DNA, the CDR3 is TGTGCCAGCAGCTTGGCCGGGACAGGGGCCCCTGGGGTCTTC.

The chain uses TRBV5-1 and TRBJ2-2, with 7 bases matching TRBD2. Germline V gene lookup returns CDR1 SGHRS and CDR2 YFSETQ. This CDR3 contains 14 residues. V dropped 5 bases and J dropped 4; count of bases not matched to a gene: 5. The CDR3 sequence is CASRTGEGTGELFF. The CDR3 bases are TGCGCCAGCAGAACGGGGGAGGGCACCGGGGAGCTGTTTTTT.

In the case of this clone: This CDR3 is also generated by other DNA sequences in the sample. The chain employs TRBV5-6 and TRBJ2-6; a possible D gene is TRBD1 (6 bases). The CDR3 loop spans 17 amino acids. Germline CDR1 reads SGHDT; CDR2 reads YYEEEE. V was cut by 0 bases and J by 3 bases, with 13 bases left in between. The CDR3 nucleotides read TGTGCCAGCAGCTTGGGTATAGGGGGTGGTGGGGCCAACGTCCTGACTTTC. It translates to CASSLGIGGGGANVLTF.

The chain carries TRBV11-3 and TRBJ2-1, with D perhaps TRBD2 (6 bases). With 4 bases removed from V and 8 bases from J, the gap between germline ends came to 15 bases. Germline CDR1 and CDR2: SGHNT and YENEEA. The CDR3 is made up of 14 amino acids. The CDR3 protein is CASSSRAEGYEQFF. In DNA form, the CDR3 reads TGTGCCAGCAGCTCACGGGCGGAGGGGTATGAGCAGTTCTTC.

CDR3 region: CASSQNRGDTQYF. CDR3 sequence (DNA): TGTGCCAGCTCACAAAACAGGGGTGATACGCAGTATTTT. V usage is TRBV18 and J usage is TRBJ2-3; 7 bases line up with TRBD1. Germline V gene sequence: CDR1 KGHSH, CDR2 LQKENI. Trimming cost V 4 bases and J 6 bases; bases outside gene matches: 4. The CDR3 has 13 amino acids.